This TCR beta chain emerged from a study of T cell responses to AZD1222 COVID-19 vaccine. CDR1 is SGHTA, CDR2 FQGNSA, per germline. The trim removed 4 bases at V and 3 bases at J, leaving 8 bases unmatched. This CDR3 spans 15 amino acids. This clone has only one observation. The repertoire was sequenced with immunoSEQ multiplex PCR; TCRdb's copy has only in-frame clones and lacks some. Of 50,000 to 55,000 clones in the sample, about 88% were seen once. The TCR was taken from an adult in good health. J is TRBJ1-2 and V is TRBV7-2, with 7 bases that match TRBD1. Sequencing used peripheral blood, obtained on day 0 of AZD1222 vaccination. CDR3 nucleotides: TGTGCCAGCAGCTCCCGGACAGGCGAACACTATGGCTACACCTTC. Translation: CASSSRTGEHYGYTF.